The 11 T cell receptor beta chains listed next were all sequenced from one sample in a study of T cells in Graves' hyperthyroidism and ophthalmopathy. The CDR3 regions of TCR beta were amplified from RNA transcripts. The HTBI primer set served for first-round RT-PCR of the TCR CDR3. TCRdb itself ran the multiplex PCR reads through MiXCR, one entry per CDR3 protein. The data show roughly 300,000 distinct CDR3 sequences, over 20% seen once. The sample consisted of blood. The origin of the receptors is a woman aged 50 to 65 with Graves' hyperthyroidism.

This clonotype was counted ten times or more. V is TRBV2 and J is TRBJ2-3, with D hard to call. This CDR3 comprises 14 residues. In germline, CDR1 is SNHLY, CDR2 FYNNEI. With 7 bases removed from V and 1 base from J, the gap between germline ends came to 12 bases. CDR3 amino acids: CASKQRHGTDTQYF. The CDR3, as DNA: TGTGCCAGCAAACAGAGGCACGGCACAGATACGCAGTATTTT.

The chain is built from TRBV11-3 and TRBJ2-1; D is uncertain. The germline CDR1 and CDR2 sequences are SGHNT and YENEEA. The CDR3 runs 14 residues. V shed 5 bases and J shed 7 bases, with 15 bases lying between them. In nucleotides, the CDR3 is TGTGCCAGCAGCCCACAAGAGAAGTGGAATGAGCAGTTCTTC. Translating it yields CASSPQEKWNEQFF. The full variable domain, completed using reference TRBV11-3 and TRBJ2-1, is EAGVVQSPRYKIIEKKQPVAFWCNPISGHNTLYWYLQNLGQGPELLIRYENEEAVDDSQLPKDRFSAERLKGVDSTLKIQPAELGDSAVYLCASSPQEKWNEQFFGPGTRLTVL.

This clonotype has ten or more counts. The J gene is TRBJ1-1, the V gene TRBV7-2, with TRBD1 identical over 7 bases. V trimming: 1 base; J trimming: 3 bases; junction bases outside the gene matches: 5. The germline V gene has CDR1 SGHTA and CDR2 FQGNSA. CDR3 size: 15 residues. The CDR3 DNA reads as TGTGCCAGCAGCTTAGTTCAGGGGGTGCACACTGAAGCTTTCTTT. Protein product: CASSLVQGVHTEAFF.

This clonotype was seen a handful of times. The V and J genes are TRBV6-5 and TRBJ2-3; 7 positions match TRBD1. V lost 3 bases and J lost 4; bases outside the gene matches: 4. The V gene's germline CDR1 is MNHEY and CDR2 SVGAGI. The CDR3 extends over 14 amino acids. CDR3 in DNA: TGTGCCAGCAGTTATGACAGGGTGGCAGATACGCAGTATTTT. It codes for CASSYDRVADTQYF.

This clonotype was detected many times. The chain is built from TRBV12-3 or TRBV12-4 and TRBJ2-1, with D possibly being TRBD2 (6 bases). V was pared by 3 bases and J by 7 bases, with 13 bases between. This CDR3 region has 14 residues. CDR3 sequence reads: CASSLGLQDNEQFF. Written as DNA, the CDR3 is TGTGCCAGCAGTTTGGGACTGCAAGATAATGAGCAGTTCTTC.

This clonotype was counted at least ten times. The chain joins TRBV18 to TRBJ2-5, with D possibly matching TRBD1 (6 bases). V was shortened by 4 bases and J by 5 bases, with 17 bases between the two germline ends. The CDR3 totals 15 residues. Germline CDR1 is KGHSH and CDR2 is LQKENI. The CDR3 is CASSLQGLFEETQYF. The CDR3 DNA is TGTGCCAGCTCACTACAGGGTTTGTTTGAGGAGACCCAGTACTTC.

This clonotype was found a few times. This sequence joins TRBV6-2 or TRBV6-3 and TRBJ2-1, with 12 bases that match TRBD2. The V gene end was trimmed by 7 bases and the J gene end by 0 bases; junction bases not matched to a gene: 4. CDR3 length equals 16 residues. CDR1 MNHEY and CDR2 SVGEGT come from the germline V gene. The CDR3 nucleotides are TGTGCCAGCATCCCGACTAGCGGGGGCTCCTACAATGAGCAGTTCTTC. It codes for CASIPTSGGSYNEQFF.

This chain uses TRBV6-4 with TRBJ2-3; 8 nucleotides agree with TRBD2. CDR3 length equals 16 residues. The V and J ends lost 3 bases and 7 bases, in that order; junction bases with no gene match: 12. Germline values: CDR1 MRHNA, CDR2 SNTAGT. The CDR3 DNA is TGTGCCAGCAGTGAATTCACTAGCGGATTCACGAATACGCAGTATTTT. Its protein is CASSEFTSGFTNTQYF.

The genes are TRBV7-9 and TRBJ2-4; 9 bases are a match to TRBD1. The CDR3 is made up of 14 amino acids. The germline gives CDR1 SEHNR, CDR2 FQNEAQ (reference sequence). V lost 4 bases and J lost 5; bases outside the gene matches: 3. Written as DNA, the CDR3 is TGTGCCAGCAGCTCAAACAGGGGGCAAAACATTCAGTACTTC. It translates to CASSSNRGQNIQYF. Complete variable domain (other parts from reference TRBV7-9 and TRBJ2-4): DTGVSQNPRHKITKRGQNVTFRCDPISEHNRLYWYRQTLGQGPEFLTYFQNEAQLEKSRLLSDRFSAERPKGSFSTLEIQRTEQGDSAMYLCASSSNRGQNIQYFGAGTRLSVL.

The J gene is TRBJ2-3, the V gene TRBV2, with 12 bases lining up with TRBD2. CDR3 length: 17 residues. CDR1 is SNHLY, CDR2 FYNNEI, per germline. Trimming at V came to 7 bases and at J to 3 bases, leaving 11 bases not matched to a gene. The CDR3, as DNA: TGTGCCAGCACCACCCTTGGACTAGCGGGGATGACAGATACGCAGTATTTT. It codes for CASTTLGLAGMTDTQYF.

The chain joins TRBV6-1 to TRBJ2-5, with TRBD2 identical over 10 bases. V was pared by 7 bases and J by 3 bases, with 8 bases of the junction left unmatched. The germline gives CDR1 MNHNS, CDR2 SASEGT. The CDR3 is 15 amino acids. The CDR3 nucleotides read TGTGCCAGCACCCAAGCGGGGGGGCGCAAAGAGACCCAGTACTTC. Amino acid sequence: CASTQAGGRKETQYF.